A selection of T cell receptor beta chains follows, all from one sample in a study of blood T cell repertoires in COVID-19. This table comes from immunoSEQ multiplex PCR, and its TCRdb copy is limited to in-frame clones, with some not included. In the table there are around 220,000 clones, 86% of which are singletons. Material: peripheral blood. The receptors were sampled from a woman aged 45-59 years with COVID-19, enrolled during active disease. Each CDR3 is given with its conserved first and last residue. The order of the fields is V gene, CDR3 protein.

TRBV6-4	CASSEGQGSGYTF
TRBV7-8	CASSLGERATEAFF
TRBV5-1	CASSPEVRGWGETQYF
TRBV6-5	CASGQGLGQPQHF
TRBV28	CASSTTGRGTNEKLFF
TRBV2	CASRRDRQETQYF
TRBV12-5	CASGLLRTGVGGYTF
TRBV11-2	CASSSPPRGGYGYTF
TRBV4-2	CASSQTGTDLYNEQFF
TRBV5-4	CASSLQIENTEAFF
TRBV7-9	CASSRGGGAGYTF
TRBV6-4	CASSASGLDNSPLHF
TRBV5-5	CASSLGHSSGNTIYF
TRBV6-5	CASRHRDRHYEQYF
TRBV6-4	CASRSTANTEAFF
TRBV29-1	CSVDRGGTDTQYF